A few counts support the clone carrying this T cell receptor beta chain. No antigen is known for it. The data originate from a study of human T cells and chemical hapten exposure. Study-wide findings and caveats: The presence of alopecia in the donors means their immune response may differ from healthy people's.

Unique molecular identifiers were affixed to discrete cDNA molecules within the library. One entry per CDR3 protein, called by TCRdb with MiXCR from the RACE reads. Altogether about 49,000 distinct CDR3 sequences are present, approximately 9.1% being singletons, with the ten largest covering 4.5%. CDR3 length equals 14 residues. Looked up from germline, CDR1 is SGHDT and CDR2 is YYEEEE. After removal of 1 base from V and 4 bases from J, the junction contained 5 bases not matched to a gene. Time point indicated: patch test 1, 2 weeks after DPC sensitization. Treatment indicated: therapeutic diphenylcyclopropenone sensitization with weekly scalp DPC.

Specimen: whole blood, collected in connection with sensitization to the hapten diphenylcyclopropenone (DPC). The chain couples TRBV5-6 to TRBJ2-7, with 7 nucleotides matching TRBD2. The source is a woman aged 45-65 years with alopecia areata. Some clones in this sample may be carry-over from other donors' samples. The CDR3 region has the DNA TGTGCCAGCAGCTTGATTGCGGGAGCTTACGAGCAGTACTTC. Its translation is CASSLIAGAYEQYF.